These 17 T cell receptor beta chains came from one sample sequenced in a study of blood T cell repertoires in COVID-19. Assay: immunoSEQ multiplex PCR; the TCRdb copy retains only in-frame clones and omits some. The sample lists about 280,000 clones; 87% were seen once. The sequenced sample was PBMCs or T cells enriched from blood (not recorded which). The source is a woman aged 40 to 50 who had recovered from COVID-19.

The chain is built from TRBV2 and TRBJ2-1; 9 bases align to TRBD1. V dropped 11 bases and J dropped 2; count of bases not matched to a gene: 13. There are 16 residues in the CDR3. From germline, CDR1 is SNHLY and CDR2 FYNNEI. This chain's CDR3 is CAGQDRGAQAYNEQFF. In DNA, the CDR3 is TGTGCCGGACAGGACAGGGGCGCCCAGGCCTACAATGAGCAGTTCTTC.

The chain recombines TRBV4-2 with TRBJ2-5, with 10 positions matching TRBD2. CDR1 is LGHNA and CDR2 is YNFKEQ in the germline V gene. The CDR3 has 21 residues. The V segment lost 4 bases and the J segment 6 bases; nucleotides outside the gene matches: 26. DNA of the CDR3: TGTGCCAGCAGCCCCCCTATCCCGCGGGAGGGCAGCGGGAGGGCCGGGAAGACCCAGTACTTC. Amino acids: CASSPPIPREGSGRAGKTQYF.

This chain uses TRBV6-5 with TRBJ2-7; possible D gene TRBD2, 6 bases. Germline-derived CDR1 and CDR2 are MNHEY and SVGAGI. V gave up 4 bases and J gave up 4 bases, with 17 bases separating them. CDR3 length: 15 residues. The CDR3 region has the DNA TGTGCCAGCAGTTCTGACGTGGGACTCCCATACGAGCAGTACTTC. This gives the protein CASSSDVGLPYEQYF.

The rearrangement uses TRBV3-1 (or the pseudogene TRBV3-2) and TRBJ1-1, with 7 bases aligning to TRBD1. J was trimmed by 5 bases and V by 2 bases; bases with no gene match: 11. Per germline, CDR1 LGHDT and CDR2 YNNKEL (reference sequence). This CDR3 contains 16 residues. DNA for the CDR3: TGTGCCAGCAGCCAAAGGACGACAGGGACGGGTACTGAAGCTTTCTTT. As protein: CASSQRTTGTGTEAFF.

The chain is built from TRBV4-1 and TRBJ1-1, with TRBD1 matching over 9 bases. CDR3 size: 16 residues. The trim removed 3 bases at V and 1 base at J, leaving 6 bases unmatched. The germline V gene encodes CDR1 MGHRA and CDR2 YSYEKL. CDR3 in amino acids: CASSQAQGASNTEAFF. CDR3 DNA: TGCGCCAGCAGCCAGGCACAGGGGGCGTCGAACACTGAAGCTTTCTTT.

The chain couples TRBV5-6 to TRBJ2-5; no firm D call. The CDR3 contains 13 residues. Germline CDR1 is SGHDT and CDR2 is YYEEEE. Trimming cost V 2 bases and J 2 bases, with 7 bases left between them. In nucleotides, the CDR3 is TGTGCCAGCAGCTTAGTAGAGCAAGAGACCCAGTACTTC. It specifies CASSLVEQETQYF. Supplemented by reference TRBV5-6 and TRBJ2-5, the full variable domain reads DAGVTQSPTHLIKTRGQQVTLRCSPKSGHDTVSWYQQALGQGPQFIFQYYEEEERQRGNFPDRFSGHQFPNYSSELNVNALLLGDSALYLCASSLVEQETQYFGPGTRLLVL.

The chain is built from TRBV20-1 and TRBJ2-4, with 10 bases that match TRBD1. This CDR3 contains 17 residues. J gave up 1 base and V 3 bases, and 9 bases lay outside the gene matches. Germline V gives CDR1 DFQATT, CDR2 SNEGSKA (reference sequence). The CDR3 loop reads CSASLTGTGVAKNIQYF. CDR3 DNA sequence: TGCAGTGCTAGTCTCACCGGGACAGGGGTTGCCAAAAACATTCAGTACTTC.

This clone appeared a single time. This chain connects TRBV27 to TRBJ2-5, with 14 bases matching TRBD2. The CDR3 runs to 18 residues. Germline V gene lookup returns CDR1 MNHEY and CDR2 SMNVEV (reference sequence). J lost 2 bases, V lost 5 bases, and 10 bases had no gene match. The CDR3 region has the DNA TGTGCCAGCAGTACCCGACTAGCGGGAGGGCCGTCACAAGAGACCCAGTACTTC. Encoded protein: CASSTRLAGGPSQETQYF.

Only a few counts were recorded for this clone. This sequence joins TRBV10-2 and TRBJ1-2; D call uncertain. V shed 7 bases and J shed 7 bases, with 19 bases lying between them. Germline CDR1 is WSHSY and CDR2 is SAAADI. The CDR3 is 14 amino acids. DNA for the CDR3: TGCGCCAGCAAAATGACGGGAACCCAAGCTGGCTACACCTTC. Translation: CASKMTGTQAGYTF.

V is TRBV2 and J is TRBJ2-1; 8 bases agree with TRBD1. Germline-derived CDR1 and CDR2 are SNHLY and FYNNEI. The CDR3 totals 16 residues. J gave up 1 base and V 4 bases, and 6 bases lay outside the gene matches. CDR3 region: CASSVPGGNSYNEQFF. The DNA of the CDR3 is TGTGCCAGCAGTGTACCAGGGGGCAATTCCTACAATGAGCAGTTCTTC.

The V and J genes are TRBV18 and TRBJ2-7; 7 nucleotides agree with TRBD1. The CDR3 extends over 13 amino acids. Germline V CDR1 and CDR2: KGHSH, LQKENI. Trimming took 3 bases from V and 3 from J; bases not matched to a gene: 2. For the CDR3, the DNA is TGTGCCAGCTCACCGGGACAGAACTACGAGCAGTACTTC. Protein: CASSPGQNYEQYF.

This sequence joins TRBV30 and TRBJ1-5; perhaps TRBD1 as D (6 bases). With 0 bases removed from V and 4 bases from J, the gap between germline ends came to 13 bases. This CDR3 is built from 15 residues. CDR1 and CDR2 from the germline V gene are GTSNPN and SVGIG (reference sequence). CDR3 loop: CAWSVPGTTNQPQHF. Here the CDR3 DNA reads TGTGCCTGGAGTGTACCAGGGACAACAAATCAGCCCCAGCATTTT. Combining the CDR3 with reference TRBV30 and TRBJ1-5 gives the whole variable domain SQTIHQWPATLVQPVGSPLSLECTVEGTSNPNLYWYRQAAGRGLQLLFYSVGIGQISSEVPQNLSASRPQDRQFILSSKKLLLSDSGFYLCAWSVPGTTNQPQHFGDGTRLSIL.

This clone came up once. V gene TRBV10-3 combines with J gene TRBJ1-6, with TRBD1 identical over 7 bases. The J segment lost 0 bases and the V segment lost 0 bases, leaving 5 bases of the junction unmatched. Germline lookup yields CDR1 ENHRY and CDR2 SYGVKD. CDR3 length: 18 residues. The CDR3 is CAISESTGPSSYNSPLHF. CDR3 nucleotides: TGTGCCATCAGTGAGTCGACAGGGCCGAGCTCCTATAATTCACCCCTCCACTTT.

The V call is TRBV30, the J call TRBJ2-6; 8 bases agree with TRBD2. The CDR3 loop spans 14 amino acids. The germline gives CDR1 GTSNPN, CDR2 SVGIG (reference sequence). J was trimmed by 0 bases and V by 8 bases; bases with no gene match: 3. The CDR3 DNA sequence: TGTGCCGCGACTAGCGACTCTGGGGCCAACGTCCTGACTTTC. Translated: CAATSDSGANVLTF.

The chain employs TRBV12-3 or TRBV12-4 and TRBJ1-4, with a possible D match to TRBD1 (5 bases). Trimming took 5 bases from V and 8 from J, leaving 12 bases between them. The CDR3 is 13 residues long. CDR3 sequence reads: CASSQETAEKLFF. For the CDR3, the DNA is TGTGCCAGCAGTCAAGAGACAGCAGAAAAACTGTTTTTT.

The rearrangement joins TRBV19 to TRBJ2-2; perhaps TRBD1 as D (6 bases). Trimming pared 4 bases from V and 7 bases from J, leaving 19 bases between. This CDR3 has 16 amino acids. The germline V gene has CDR1 LNHDA and CDR2 SQIVND (reference sequence). The CDR3 loop is CASSTAFRQAGGELFF. The CDR3 coding sequence is TGTGCCAGTAGTACCGCATTTCGACAGGCCGGCGGGGAGCTGTTTTTT.

The chain combines TRBV14 with TRBJ1-2; no reliable D call. The CDR3 is 13 amino acids. Trimming removed 6 bases from V and 6 bases from J, with 14 bases in between. Germline lookup yields CDR1 SGHDN and CDR2 FVKESK. The CDR3, as DNA: TGTGCCAGCAGTCGGGTACCTGCGGATGGCTACACCTTC. As protein: CASSRVPADGYTF.